The TCR beta chain under discussion was sequenced for a study of early T cells in non-severe SARS-CoV-2 infection (dated by TCRdb to about 2021). Study-level background: Bulk RNA from unsorted whole blood was used for TCR sequencing, so alpha and beta chains could not be paired.

Counted from cysteine to phenylalanine, this CDR3 has 14 amino acids. The CDR3 DNA has 42 bases and is translated from base 1. The trim is 6 bases for V and 0 bases for J, with a gap of 10 bases between the germline ends. CDR1 and CDR2 were assigned from the germline V gene as SGDLS and YYNGEE. Library preparation was by 5' RACE. Sequencing took place on a NextSeq 500. The TCR library protocol attached unique molecular identifiers to individual cDNA molecules to correct for sequencing error and PCR bias. Both TCR alpha and beta chains were sequenced, and tight co-correlation was observed between alpha and beta sequence abundances in each sample. Turning to the authors' computational methods: Decombinator V4 was used to perform V gene, J gene and CDR3 annotation of TCR sequences. TCRs were defined as expanded if a significant change between any two time points was detected under a Poisson model with p below 0.0001. TCR abundances were normalised to the total number of TCRs sequenced in each sample and reported as counts per million. MAIT TCRs were defined by TRAV1-2 paired with TRAJ12, TRAJ20 or TRAJ33, and iNKT TCRs by TRAV10 paired with TRAJ18. A search of VDJdb, accessed on 1 November 2021, was run for TCRs annotated to CMV, EBV and SARS-CoV-2, with TCRs annotated for multiple antigens excluded. Clones were called with MiXCR by TCRdb after fastp trimmed the public reads at Q25, and only in-frame beta chains were retained. Under each unique CDR3 protein, matching rows form one entry showing the most common genes and DNA. These V and J calls originate from TCRdb's pipeline instead of the authors' own analysis. The sample records about 120,000 distinct CDR3 sequences, around an eighth of which are singletons. The ten largest make up around 3.7% of the sample.

Concerning this clonotype itself: There is no known antigen for this receptor. No base quality information exists; no much larger clone differs at one position.

Findings and caveats that apply to the study as a whole: Matching against VDJdb was skewed toward anti-spike CD8 responses, likely underestimated virus-specific expansions, and missed private and CD4 specificities.

Set within a cohort of healthcare workers in London, UK, this nested case-control study involved weekly PCR testing of nasopharyngeal swabs along with blood sampling. Healthcare workers were recruited between 23 and 31 March 2020, during the week of the UK lockdown, and were followed weekly for up to about 16 weeks. This receptor was obtained from an adult who was a healthcare worker with PCR-confirmed SARS-CoV-2 infection or an uninfected control (not recorded which). The V and J genes are TRBV9 and TRBJ2-1; TRBD1 could be the D gene, as 5 bases match. The source material was whole blood, sampled at baseline. The nucleotide sequence is TGTGCCAGCACCCCAGGGATCTCCTACAATGAGCAGTTCTTC. Translated, this gives CASTPGISYNEQFF.